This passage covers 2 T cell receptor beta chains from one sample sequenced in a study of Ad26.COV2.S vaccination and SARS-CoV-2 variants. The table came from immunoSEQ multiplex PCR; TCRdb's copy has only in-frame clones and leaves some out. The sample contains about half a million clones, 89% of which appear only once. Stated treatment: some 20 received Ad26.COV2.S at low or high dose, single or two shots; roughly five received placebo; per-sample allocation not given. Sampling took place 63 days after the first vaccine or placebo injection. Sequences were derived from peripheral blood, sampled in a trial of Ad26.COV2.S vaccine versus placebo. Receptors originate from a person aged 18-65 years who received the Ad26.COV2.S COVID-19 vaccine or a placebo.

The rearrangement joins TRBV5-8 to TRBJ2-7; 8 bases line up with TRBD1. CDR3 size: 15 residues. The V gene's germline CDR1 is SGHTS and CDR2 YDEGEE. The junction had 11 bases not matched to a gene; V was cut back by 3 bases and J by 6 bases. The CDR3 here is CASSSVRGRWAEQYF. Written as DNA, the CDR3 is TGTGCCAGCAGCTCCGTCAGGGGGCGATGGGCCGAGCAGTACTTC.

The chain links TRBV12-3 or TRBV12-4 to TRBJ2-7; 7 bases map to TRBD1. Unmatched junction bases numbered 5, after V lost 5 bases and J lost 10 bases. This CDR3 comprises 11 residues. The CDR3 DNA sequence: TGTGCCAGCAGTCCCGACAGGGTTCAGTACTTC. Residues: CASSPDRVQYF.